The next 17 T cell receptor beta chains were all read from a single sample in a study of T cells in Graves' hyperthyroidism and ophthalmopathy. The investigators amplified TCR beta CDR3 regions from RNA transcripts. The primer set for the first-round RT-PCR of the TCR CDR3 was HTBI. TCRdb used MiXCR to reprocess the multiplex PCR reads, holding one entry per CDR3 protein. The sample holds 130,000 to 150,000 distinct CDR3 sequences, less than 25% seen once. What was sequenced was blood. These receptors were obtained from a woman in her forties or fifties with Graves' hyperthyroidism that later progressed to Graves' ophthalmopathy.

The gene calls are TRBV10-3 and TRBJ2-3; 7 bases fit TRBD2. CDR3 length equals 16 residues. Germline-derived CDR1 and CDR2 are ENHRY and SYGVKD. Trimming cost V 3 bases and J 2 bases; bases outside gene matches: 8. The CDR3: CAISEAPGGTTDTQYF. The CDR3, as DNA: TGTGCCATCAGTGAAGCTCCCGGGGGGACCACAGATACGCAGTATTTT.

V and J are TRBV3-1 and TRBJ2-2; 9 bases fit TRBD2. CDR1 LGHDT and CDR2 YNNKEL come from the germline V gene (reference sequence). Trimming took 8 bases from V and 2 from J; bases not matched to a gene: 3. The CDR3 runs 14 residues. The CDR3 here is CASGLAGNTGELFF. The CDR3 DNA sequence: TGTGCCAGCGGGCTAGCGGGAAACACCGGGGAGCTGTTTTTT.

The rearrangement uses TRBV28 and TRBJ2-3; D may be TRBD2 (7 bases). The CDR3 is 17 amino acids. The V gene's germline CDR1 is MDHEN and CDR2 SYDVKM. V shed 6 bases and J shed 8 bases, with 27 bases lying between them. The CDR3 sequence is CASSRLASGEGVGTQYF. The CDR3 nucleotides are TGTGCCAGCAGCCGCCTAGCTAGCGGAGAGGGGGTCGGTACGCAGTATTTT.

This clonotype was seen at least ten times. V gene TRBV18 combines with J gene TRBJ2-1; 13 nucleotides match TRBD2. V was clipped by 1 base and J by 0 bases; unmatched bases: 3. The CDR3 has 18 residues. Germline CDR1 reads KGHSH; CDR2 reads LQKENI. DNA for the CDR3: TGTGCCAGCTCACCACAGACTAGCGGGAGGTACTCCTACAATGAGCAGTTCTTC. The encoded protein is CASSPQTSGRYSYNEQFF.

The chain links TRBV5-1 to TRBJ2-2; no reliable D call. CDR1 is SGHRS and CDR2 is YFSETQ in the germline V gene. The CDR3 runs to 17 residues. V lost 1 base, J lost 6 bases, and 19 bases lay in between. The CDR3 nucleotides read TGCGCCAGCAGCTTGTTCCCCATCCAGGTTGGGGCCGGGGAGCTGTTTTTT. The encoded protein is CASSLFPIQVGAGELFF.

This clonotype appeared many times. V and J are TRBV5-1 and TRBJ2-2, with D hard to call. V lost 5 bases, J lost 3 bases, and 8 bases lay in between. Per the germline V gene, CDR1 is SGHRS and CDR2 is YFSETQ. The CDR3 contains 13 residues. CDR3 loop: CASRTQDTGELFF. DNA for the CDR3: TGCGCCAGCAGGACTCAAGACACCGGGGAGCTGTTTTTT.

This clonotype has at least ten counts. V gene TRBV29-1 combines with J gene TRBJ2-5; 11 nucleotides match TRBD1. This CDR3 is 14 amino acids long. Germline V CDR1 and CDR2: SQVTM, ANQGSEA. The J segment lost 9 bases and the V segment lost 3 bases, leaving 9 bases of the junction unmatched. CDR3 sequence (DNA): TGCAGCGTTGACCGGGACAGGGGGGACGGGTCCCAGTACTTC. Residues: CSVDRDRGDGSQYF.

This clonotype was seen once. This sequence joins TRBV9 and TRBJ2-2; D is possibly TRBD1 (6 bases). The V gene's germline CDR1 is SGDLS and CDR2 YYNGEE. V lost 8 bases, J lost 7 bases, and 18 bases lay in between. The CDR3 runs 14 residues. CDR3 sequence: CASQEQGGGGELFF. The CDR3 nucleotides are TGTGCCAGTCAAGAACAGGGTGGCGGCGGGGAGCTGTTTTTT.

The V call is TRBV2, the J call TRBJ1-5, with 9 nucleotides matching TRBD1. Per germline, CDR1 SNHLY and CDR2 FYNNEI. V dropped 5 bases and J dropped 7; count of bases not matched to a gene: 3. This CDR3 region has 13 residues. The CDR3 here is CASSWTGEQPQHF. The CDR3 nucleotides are TGTGCCAGCAGTTGGACAGGGGAACAGCCCCAGCATTTT.

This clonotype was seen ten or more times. The CDR3 bases are TGTGCCGGAAAACGGGACAGGGGGAACCAAGAGACCCAGTACTTC. Amino acids: CAGKRDRGNQETQYF. The rearrangement links TRBV2 to TRBJ2-5; 11 nucleotides align to TRBD1. After removal of 11 bases from V and 0 bases from J, the junction contained 8 bases not matched to a gene. Germline V gives CDR1 SNHLY, CDR2 FYNNEI. This CDR3 comprises 15 residues.

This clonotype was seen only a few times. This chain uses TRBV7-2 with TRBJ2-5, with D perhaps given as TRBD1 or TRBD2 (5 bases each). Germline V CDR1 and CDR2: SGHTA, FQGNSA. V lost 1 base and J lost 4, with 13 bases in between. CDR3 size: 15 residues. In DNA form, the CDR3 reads TGTGCCAGCAGCTTAGGGGGGACGCAACGAGAGACCCAGTACTTC. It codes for CASSLGGTQRETQYF.

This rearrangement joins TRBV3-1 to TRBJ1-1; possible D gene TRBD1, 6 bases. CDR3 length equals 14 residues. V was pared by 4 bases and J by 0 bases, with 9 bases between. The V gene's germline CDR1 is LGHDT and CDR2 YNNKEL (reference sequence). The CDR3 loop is CASSRRGLNTEAFF. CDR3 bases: TGTGCCAGCAGCCGGCGGGGGCTGAACACTGAAGCTTTCTTT.

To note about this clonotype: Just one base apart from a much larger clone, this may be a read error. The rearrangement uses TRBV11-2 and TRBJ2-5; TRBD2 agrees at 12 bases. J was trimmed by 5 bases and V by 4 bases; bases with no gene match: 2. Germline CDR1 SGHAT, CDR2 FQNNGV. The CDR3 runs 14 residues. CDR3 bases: TGTGCCAGCAGCTCGACTAGCGGGGGCGAGACCCAGTACTTC. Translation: CASSSTSGGETQYF.

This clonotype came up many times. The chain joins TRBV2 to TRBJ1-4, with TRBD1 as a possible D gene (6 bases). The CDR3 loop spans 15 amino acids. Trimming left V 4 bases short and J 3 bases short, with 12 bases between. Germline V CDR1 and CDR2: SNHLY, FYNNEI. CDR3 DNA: TGTGCCAGCAGTGTGACAGGTCGACCTAATGAAAAACTGTTTTTT. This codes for CASSVTGRPNEKLFF.

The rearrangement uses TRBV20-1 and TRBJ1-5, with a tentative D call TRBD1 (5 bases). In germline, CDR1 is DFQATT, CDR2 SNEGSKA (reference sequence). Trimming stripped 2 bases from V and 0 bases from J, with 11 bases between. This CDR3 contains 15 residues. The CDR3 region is CSARIGGVSNQPQHF. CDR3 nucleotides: TGCAGTGCTAGAATCGGGGGAGTTAGCAATCAGCCCCAGCATTTT.

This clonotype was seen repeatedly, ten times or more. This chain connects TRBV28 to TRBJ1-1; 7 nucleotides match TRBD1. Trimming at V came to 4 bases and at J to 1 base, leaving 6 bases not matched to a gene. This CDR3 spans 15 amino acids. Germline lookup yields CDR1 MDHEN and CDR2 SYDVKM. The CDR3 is CASSSGGVGNTEAFF. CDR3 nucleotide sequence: TGTGCCAGCAGTTCAGGGGGGGTCGGGAACACTGAAGCTTTCTTT.

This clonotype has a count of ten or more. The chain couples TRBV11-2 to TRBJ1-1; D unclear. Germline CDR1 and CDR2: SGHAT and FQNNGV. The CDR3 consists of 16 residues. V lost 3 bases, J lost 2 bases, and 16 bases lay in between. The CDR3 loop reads CASSFAPFVTNTEAFF. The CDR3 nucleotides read TGTGCCAGCAGCTTTGCTCCCTTTGTTACTAACACTGAAGCTTTCTTT.